One sample yielded the 26 T cell receptor beta chains listed below, sequenced in a study of T cell changes during pregnancy in multiple sclerosis. Sequenced by immunoSEQ multiplex PCR; TCRdb stores in-frame clones only, minus some. The sample carries over 35,000 clones, about 85% recorded once. The input for sequencing was CD4+ T cells from peripheral blood mononuclear cells, taken after pregnancy. All receptors derive from a female donor with multiple sclerosis, enrolled in a pregnancy study.

This clone was detected only once. The rearrangement joins TRBV11-2 to TRBJ1-6; TRBD1 matches at 7 bases. The germline CDR1 and CDR2 sequences are SGHAT and FQNNGV. The CDR3 contains 14 residues. V shed 3 bases and J 9 bases; nucleotides not matched to a gene: 5. This CDR3 reads CASSFTGAGSPLHF. The CDR3 DNA sequence: TGTGCCAGCAGCTTTACAGGGGCGGGTTCACCCCTCCACTTT.

Details on this clone: The final CDR3 position lacks the conserved phenylalanine or tryptophan, pointing to a likely read error. CDR3 loop: CASSRDTSYEQYS. CDR3 nucleotide sequence: TGCGCCAGCAGCCGGGACACCTCCTACGAGCAGTACTCC. The chain links TRBV5-1 to TRBJ2-7, with a possible D match to TRBD1 (6 bases). CDR1 SGHRS and CDR2 YFSETQ come from the germline V gene. CDR3 length: 13 amino acids. V lost 4 bases and J lost 0, with 8 bases in between.

This clone was detected only once. The chain carries TRBV5-6 and TRBJ2-7; 10 bases agree with TRBD1. This CDR3 spans 15 amino acids. Germline trimming cut 2 bases from V and 3 bases from J; bases unmatched to any gene: 5. Germline CDR1 SGHDT, CDR2 YYEEEE. CDR3 sequence (DNA): TGTGCCAGCAGCTTCCCCGGGACAGGGGTCTACGAGCAGTACTTC. The encoded protein is CASSFPGTGVYEQYF.

The chain employs TRBV19 and TRBJ2-7, with 7 bases identical to TRBD1. Per germline, CDR1 LNHDA and CDR2 SQIVND (reference sequence). This CDR3 contains 15 residues. After removal of 0 bases from V and 3 bases from J, the junction contained 5 bases not matched to a gene. CDR3 amino acids: CASSIDSQGVYEQYF. The CDR3 bases are TGTGCCAGTAGTATAGATAGCCAGGGGGTCTACGAGCAGTACTTC.

V gene TRBV11-2 combines with J gene TRBJ2-7; possibly TRBD2 for D (6 bases). Germline values: CDR1 SGHAT, CDR2 FQNNGV. The CDR3 runs 15 residues. V lost 5 bases, J lost 0 bases, and 14 bases lay in between. The CDR3 sequence: CASSLGGTFSYEQYF. CDR3 nucleotide sequence: TGTGCCAGCAGCCTGGGCGGGACCTTCTCCTACGAGCAGTACTTC.

V is TRBV28 and J is TRBJ1-2, with D possibly matching TRBD1 (5 bases). The CDR3 sequence is 14 residues long. V was pared by 5 bases and J by 8 bases, with 18 bases between. In germline, CDR1 is MDHEN, CDR2 SYDVKM. CDR3 in amino acids: CASSAAGDQYGYTF. CDR3 in DNA: TGTGCCAGCAGTGCCGCGGGGGATCAATACGGCTACACCTTC.

J is TRBJ2-5 and V is TRBV28; weak D call: TRBD2 (5 bases). Germline loops: CDR1 MDHEN, CDR2 SYDVKM. Trimming pared 6 bases from V and 2 bases from J, leaving 25 bases between. CDR3 length equals 18 residues. The CDR3: CASSFSVYGDPVQETQYF. In nucleotides, the CDR3 is TGTGCCAGCAGCTTCTCGGTCTACGGGGATCCTGTACAAGAGACCCAGTACTTC. The entire variable domain, with the rest obtained from reference TRBV28 and TRBJ2-5, is as follows: DVKVTQSSRYLVKRTGEKVFLECVQDMDHENMFWYRQDPGLGLRLIYFSYDVKMKEKGDIPEGYSVSREKKERFSLILESASTNQTSMYLCASSFSVYGDPVQETQYFGPGTRLLVL.

This chain links TRBV5-1 with TRBJ2-3; 9 bases map to TRBD1. CDR1 SGHRS and CDR2 YFSETQ come from the germline V gene. The trim removed 0 bases at V and 4 bases at J, leaving 9 bases unmatched. The CDR3 is 17 amino acids. CDR3 DNA sequence: TGCGCCAGCAGCTTGGACCCCACAGGGGGCGGCTCAGATACGCAGTATTTT. Translated, it gives CASSLDPTGGGSDTQYF.

The chain recombines TRBV5-3 with TRBJ2-3; 10 bases are shared with TRBD2. TRBV5-3 qualifies as an ORF whose function is uncertain. This CDR3 is built from 18 residues. The junction had 12 bases not matched to a gene; V was cut back by 0 bases and J by 5 bases. The CDR3 region has the DNA TGTGCCAGAAGCTTGGCTAGCGGGGGAGGTAGTCGGAGAGATACGCAGTATTTT. It translates to CARSLASGGGSRRDTQYF.

This clone was recorded once. This chain connects TRBV2 to TRBJ2-5; 7 bases align to TRBD1. CDR1 is SNHLY and CDR2 is FYNNEI in the germline V gene. CDR3 length equals 13 residues. Trimming removed 5 bases from V and 3 bases from J; junction bases left unmatched: 3. CDR3 region: CASSPGTEETQYF. CDR3 in DNA: TGTGCCAGCAGTCCCGGGACAGAAGAGACCCAGTACTTC.

CDR3 sequence (DNA): TGTGCCAGTAGAGGGACAGGTAATCAGCCCCAGCATTTT. It specifies CASRGTGNQPQHF. This rearrangement joins TRBV19 to TRBJ1-5; 8 nucleotides align to TRBD1. Germline lookup yields CDR1 LNHDA and CDR2 SQIVND (reference sequence). Unmatched junction bases numbered 2, after V lost 6 bases and J lost 4 bases. The CDR3 sequence is 13 residues long. The full variable domain, with the rest looked up from reference TRBV19 and TRBJ1-5, is DGGITQSPKYLFRKEGQNVTLSCEQNLNHDAMYWYRQDPGQGLRLIYYSQIVNDFQKGDIAEGYSVSREKKESFPLTVTSAQKNPTAFYLCASRGTGNQPQHFGDGTRLSIL.

This sequence joins TRBV18 and TRBJ2-2, with D possibly TRBD1 on 5 matching bases. The CDR3 spans 16 residues. Germline assignment: CDR1 KGHSH and CDR2 LQKENI. The V end lost 5 bases, the J end lost 0 bases, and 13 bases lay between the germline ends. The CDR3 DNA reads TGTGCCAGCTCATGGTTGGACAACGCGAACACCGGGGAGCTGTTTTTT. As protein: CASSWLDNANTGELFF.

The rearrangement uses TRBV5-1 and TRBJ1-6; D is undetermined. The V end was cut by 0 bases, the J end by 7 bases, with 8 bases between. The CDR3 is 14 amino acids. The germline V gene has CDR1 SGHRS and CDR2 YFSETQ. The CDR3 protein is CASSLVGQNSPLHF. The CDR3 nucleotides are TGCGCCAGCAGCTTGGTTGGCCAGAATTCACCCCTCCACTTT.

The table lists this clone with a few counts. The chain is built from TRBV6-5 and TRBJ2-7, with a tentative D call TRBD2 (7 bases). CDR1 is MNHEY, CDR2 SVGAGI, per germline. V lost 6 bases to trimming and J lost 4 bases, with 13 bases between them. This CDR3 region has 13 residues. CDR3 loop: CASRPAGAYEQYF. The DNA of the CDR3 is TGTGCCAGCAGACCCGCGGGGGCATACGAGCAGTACTTC.

The gene calls are TRBV18 and TRBJ1-1; the D is unclear. The V end lost 2 bases, the J end lost 5 bases, and 9 bases lay between the germline ends. The CDR3 is made up of 13 amino acids. Germline V lookup: CDR1 KGHSH, CDR2 LQKENI. CDR3 nucleotides: TGTGCCAGCTCACCAATAACGGGGACTGAAGCTTTCTTT. Translation gives CASSPITGTEAFF.

This clone was seen only once. The V gene is TRBV9, the J gene TRBJ1-3; 7 bases agree with TRBD1. Germline V gene sequence: CDR1 SGDLS, CDR2 YYNGEE. Losses at the gene ends were 4 bases for V and 0 bases for J; bases not matched to a gene: 10. The CDR3 is 17 amino acids. DNA for the CDR3: TGTGCCAGCAGCCTCGGCTGGGGGACAGTCTCTGGAAACACCATATATTTT. This encodes CASSLGWGTVSGNTIYF.

This chain links TRBV7-3 with TRBJ2-3, with 7 bases aligning to TRBD1. V lost 5 bases, J lost 2 bases, and 4 bases stayed unmatched. The germline V gene encodes CDR1 SGHTA and CDR2 FQGTGA. The CDR3 covers 14 residues. The CDR3 loop is CASSPGQTTDTQYF. CDR3 in DNA: TGTGCCAGCAGCCCGGGACAGACCACAGATACGCAGTATTTT.

The rearrangement uses TRBV7-9 and TRBJ2-7, with D perhaps matching TRBD1 (5 bases). The germline V gene has CDR1 SEHNR and CDR2 FQNEAQ (reference sequence). Trimming removed 5 bases from V and 6 bases from J, with 8 bases in between. This CDR3 contains 11 residues. This CDR3 is CASSPGFEQYF. CDR3 nucleotide sequence: TGTGCCAGCAGCCCAGGGTTCGAGCAGTACTTC.

This sequence joins TRBV5-4 and TRBJ1-1; TRBD1 agrees at 8 bases. This CDR3 is built from 13 residues. Germline CDR1 SGHNT, CDR2 YYREEE (reference sequence). V was pared by 4 bases and J by 2 bases, with 1 base of the junction left unmatched. CDR3 loop: CASSPGGNTEAFF. The CDR3 DNA sequence: TGTGCCAGCAGCCCAGGGGGCAACACTGAAGCTTTCTTT.

The CDR3 sequence: CASSLQSRPTDTQYF. CDR3 nucleotides: TGTGCCAGCAGCTTACAGTCCAGACCCACAGATACGCAGTATTTT. V is TRBV5-4 and J is TRBJ2-3; D gene unclear. CDR1 SGHNT and CDR2 YYREEE come from the germline V gene (reference sequence). Trimming shortened V by 2 bases and J by 2 bases, and 12 bases separated the two germline ends. This CDR3 has 15 residues.

The gene calls are TRBV28 and TRBJ1-1; no clear D gene. Deletions cut 5 bases from V and 4 bases from J, with 11 bases between. Per the germline V gene, CDR1 is MDHEN and CDR2 is SYDVKM. This CDR3 has 13 residues. The CDR3 DNA follows: TGTGCCAGCAGTCCACCGAGGGCCACTGAAGCTTTCTTT. Translation: CASSPPRATEAFF.

This chain uses TRBV19 with TRBJ1-1; 10 bases fit TRBD1. The CDR3 runs to 14 residues. The germline V gene has CDR1 LNHDA and CDR2 SQIVND (reference sequence). Trimming took 9 bases from V and 0 from J; bases not matched to a gene: 4. The CDR3 region is CASETGGLNTEAFF. The DNA of the CDR3 is TGTGCCAGCGAGACAGGGGGCTTGAACACTGAAGCTTTCTTT.

V gene TRBV9 combines with J gene TRBJ1-2; possible D gene TRBD1, 6 bases. CDR1 and CDR2 (germline): SGDLS, YYNGEE. There are 14 residues in the CDR3. Trimming shortened V by 4 bases and J by 3 bases, and 13 bases separated the two germline ends. This CDR3 reads CASSPWDTDYGYTF. The CDR3 DNA reads as TGTGCCAGCAGCCCTTGGGACACTGACTATGGCTACACCTTC.

This chain links TRBV6-5 with TRBJ1-1; D is uncertain. Germline CDR1 is MNHEY and CDR2 is SVGAGI. The CDR3 covers 16 residues. V gave up 1 base and J gave up 2 bases, with 14 bases separating them. DNA of the CDR3: TGTGCCAGCAGTTACTGGGGAATCGGGGAAAACACTGAAGCTTTCTTT. Amino acids: CASSYWGIGENTEAFF.

This chain connects TRBV5-4 to TRBJ2-7; no reliable D call. This CDR3 comprises 13 residues. From germline, CDR1 is SGHNT and CDR2 YYREEE (reference sequence). The V end lost 7 bases, the J end lost 0 bases, and 11 bases lay between the germline ends. CDR3 region: CASQLGSSYEQYF. CDR3 sequence (DNA): TGTGCCAGCCAGCTAGGCTCCTCCTACGAGCAGTACTTC.

The chain uses TRBV6-6 and TRBJ2-2, with TRBD1 matching 8 bases. This CDR3 is built from 15 residues. Germline V lookup: CDR1 MNHNY, CDR2 SVGAGI (reference sequence). After removal of 3 bases from V and 4 bases from J, the junction contained 4 bases not matched to a gene. The CDR3 region has the DNA TGTGCCAGCAGTTATGGACAGGGAGGCACCGGGGAGCTGTTTTTT. As protein: CASSYGQGGTGELFF.